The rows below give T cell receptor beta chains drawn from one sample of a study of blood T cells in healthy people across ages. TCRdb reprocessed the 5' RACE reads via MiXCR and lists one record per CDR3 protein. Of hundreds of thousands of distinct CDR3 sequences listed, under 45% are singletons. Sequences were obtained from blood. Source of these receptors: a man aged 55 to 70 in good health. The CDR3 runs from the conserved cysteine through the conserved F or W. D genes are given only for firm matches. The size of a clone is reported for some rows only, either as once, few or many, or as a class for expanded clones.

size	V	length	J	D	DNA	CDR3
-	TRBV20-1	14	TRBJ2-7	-	TGCAGTGCTCAGAACCGGGACCGAGCCTACGAGCAGTACTTC	CSAQNRDRAYEQYF
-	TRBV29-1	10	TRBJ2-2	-	TGCAGCGGGGGGACCGGGGAGCTGTTTTTT	CSGGTGELFF
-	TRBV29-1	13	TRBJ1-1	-	TGCAGCGTTGAGCCACAACTGAACACTGAAGCTTTCTTT	CSVEPQLNTEAFF
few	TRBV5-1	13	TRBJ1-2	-	TGCGCCAGCAGCTTGGCAAGGGTCGGTGGCTACACCTTC	CASSLARVGGYTF
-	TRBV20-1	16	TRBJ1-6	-	TGCAGTGCTAGAGGGGTTGGGTACCGAGGGAATTCACCCCTCCACTTT	CSARGVGYRGNSPLHF
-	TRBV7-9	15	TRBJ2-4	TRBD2	TGTGCCAGCAGCCTCCCGGGGACTAGCGGAAACATTCAGTACTTC	CASSLPGTSGNIQYF
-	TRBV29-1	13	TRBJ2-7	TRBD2	TGCAGCGCCTGGGGCGGGGGGGAATACGAGCAGTACTTC	CSAWGGGEYEQYF
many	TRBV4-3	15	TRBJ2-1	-	TGCGCCAGCAGCCAAAATCACCGAAGTTACAATGAGCAGTTCTTC	CASSQNHRSYNEQFF
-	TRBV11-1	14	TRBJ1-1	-	TGTGCCAGCAGTAAGGGTGACCTGAACACTGAAGCTTTCTTT	CASSKGDLNTEAFF
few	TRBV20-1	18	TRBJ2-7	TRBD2	TGCAGTGCTAGACCTGAGGGGGTTCTAGCGGGGGGGGACTACGAGCAGTACTTC	CSARPEGVLAGGDYEQYF
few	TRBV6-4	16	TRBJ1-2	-	TGTGCCAGCACCCCCAACCGCCTAGGGTTTGACTATGGCTACACCTTC	CASTPNRLGFDYGYTF
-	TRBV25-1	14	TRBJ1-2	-	TGTGCCAGCAGTGAAGGCAGCATCGGGAGTGGCTACACCTTC	CASSEGSIGSGYTF
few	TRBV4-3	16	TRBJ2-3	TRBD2	TGCGCCAGCAGCCCGGGGCGGGGGGCCGCCCTGGATACGCAGTATTTT	CASSPGRGAALDTQYF
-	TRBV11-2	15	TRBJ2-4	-	TGTGCCAGCAGCTTAGGCCAGACTAACAAAAACATTCAGTACTTC	CASSLGQTNKNIQYF
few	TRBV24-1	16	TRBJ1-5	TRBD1	TGTGCCACCAGTGATTTGGGACAGGGGAGCAATCAGCCCCAGCATTTT	CATSDLGQGSNQPQHF
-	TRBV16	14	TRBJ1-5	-	TGTGCCAGCAGCCAAGAGGGTAGCAATCAGCCCCAGCATTTT	CASSQEGSNQPQHF
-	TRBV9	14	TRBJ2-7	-	TGTGCCAGCAGTGGACGGGAAAACTCCTACGAGCAGTACTTC	CASSGRENSYEQYF
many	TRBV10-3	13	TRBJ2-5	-	TGTGCCATCAGGCGGGGCGTTCAAGAGACCCAGTACTTC	CAIRRGVQETQYF
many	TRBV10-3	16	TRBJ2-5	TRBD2	TGTGCCATCAGTGATTCCCTCGGTCAGCGGGGGAGGACCCAGTACTTC	CAISDSLGQRGRTQYF
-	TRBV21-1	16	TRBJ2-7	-	TGTGCCAGCCCTATCGTTCGGGACAGGGGAGAGCACGAGCAGTACTTC	CASPIVRDRGEHEQYF
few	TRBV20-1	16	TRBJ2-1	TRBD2	TGCAGTGCTAGAGAGGGTGAGCGGGGGTCCTACAATGAGCAGTTCTTC	CSAREGERGSYNEQFF
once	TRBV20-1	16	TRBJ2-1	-	TGCAGTGCTCTTGGACTGGCGGGGCGAAGCTCCTACGAGCAGTTCTTC	CSALGLAGRSSYEQFF
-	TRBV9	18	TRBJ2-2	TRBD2	TGTGCCAGCAGCGTAGTGGGTAGCGGGGGGGGAAACACCGGGGAGCTGTTTTTT	CASSVVGSGGGNTGELFF
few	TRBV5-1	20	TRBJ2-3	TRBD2	TGCGCCAGCAGCTTGAGGCGACCCGGACTAGCGGGGGTGGGCACAGATACGCAGTATTTT	CASSLRRPGLAGVGTDTQYF
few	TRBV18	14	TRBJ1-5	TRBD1	TGTGCCAGCTCACGGGGACAGGGGGGTCAGCCCCAGCATTTT	CASSRGQGGQPQHF
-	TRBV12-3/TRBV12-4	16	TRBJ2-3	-	TGTGCCAGCAGTTTAGGGGTCCCAGGGTCAGGGGATACGCAGTATTTT	CASSLGVPGSGDTQYF
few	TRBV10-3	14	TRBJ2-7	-	TGTGCCATCAGTGAAGTGGCCCTCCCCTACGAGCAGTACTTC	CAISEVALPYEQYF
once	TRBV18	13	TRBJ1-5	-	TGTGCCAGCTCACCCGGGCAGGATCAGCCCCAGCATTTT	CASSPGQDQPQHF